This TCR beta chain was obtained from a study of CD8 T cells in ankylosing spondylitis. Study-wide results and caveats: Disease-linked clones bore a CD8+ phenotype and were relatively rare in peripheral blood. Past studies reported some motif variants in reactive arthritis synovial fluid and blood. Characteristic, it appeared, of ankylosing spondylitis blood was a TCR beta motif of 7 or 8 highly homologous variants.

With V trimmed by 5 bases and J by 11 bases, 8 bases remained unmatched. The CDR3 sequence is 12 residues long. By quantitative 5'-RACE with molecular barcodes, the TCR beta libraries were made. TCRdb reprocessed the 5' RACE reads with MiXCR, giving one entry per CDR3 protein. The sample carries around 220,000 distinct CDR3 sequences, over 9.5% recorded once. This clonotype was counted at least ten times. As yet, its antigen is unknown. This sequence joins TRBV12-3 or TRBV12-4 and TRBJ1-1; TRBD1 agrees at 7 bases. The origin of this receptor is a male donor with ankylosing spondylitis or in good health (not recorded which). Sequencing input: blood, either unsorted or a sorted T cell fraction (not recorded which). The chain's CDR3 is CASSIGGGGAFF. The CDR3 DNA sequence: TGTGCCAGCAGTATAGGAGGGGGCGGCGCTTTCTTT.